This TCR beta chain was sequenced during a study of cytomegalovirus exposure and HLA in healthy donors. 13 Jbeta primers and 60 Vbeta primers were used for the PCR. Sequencing used immunoSEQ multiplex PCR; TCRdb keeps in-frame clones, though not all of them. The sample includes approximately 210,000 clones, about 77% of them seen just once. Trimming took 0 bases from V and 8 from J, leaving 20 bases between them. Germline V gives CDR1 SGHRS, CDR2 YFSETQ. CDR3 size: 16 residues. The rearrangement joins TRBV5-1 to TRBJ1-2; no clear D gene. The sequence came from a woman younger than 45 in good health and CMV-seropositive. Sample: PBMCs. Here the CDR3 reads CASSLGSTGGVGGYTF. The CDR3 DNA reads as TGCGCCAGCAGCTTGGGGAGTACCGGAGGCGTGGGAGGCTACACCTTC.